This TCR beta chain derives from a study of CD8+ T cells in alopecia areata. Study details: Oral tofacitinib (5 to 10 mg twice daily) was administered to treated patients.

Regarding treatment: oral pan-JAK inhibitor, 5-10 mg twice daily. Individuals with alopecia areata gave both lesional scalp punch biopsies and peripheral blood for collection. V was shortened by 3 bases and J by 7 bases, with 4 bases between the two germline ends. Germline V gene lookup returns CDR1 SNHLY and CDR2 FYNNEI. This CDR3 has 11 amino acids. General study findings and limits: Tofacitinib did not eliminate many expanded lesional clones from scalp or blood. Clonality exceeded that of normal scalp in lesional scalp, most notably in alopecia totalis/universalis.

RNA, once extracted, was reverse transcribed into cDNA for use as the sequencing template. Assay used: immunoSEQ multiplex PCR; TCRdb lists only in-frame clones, some missing. The sample contains 210,000 or so clones, roughly three fifths of which appear only once. In the case of this clone: Antigen unknown.

The sample here was CD4+ T cells sorted from blood, taken at approximately week 44, from a patient treated with tofacitinib. This TCR was sampled from a human donor with alopecia areata. The chain uses TRBV2 and TRBJ2-1; D not certain. The CDR3 DNA is TGTGCCAGCAGTGACCAAAATGAGCAGTTCTTC. Translation: CASSDQNEQFF. The full variable domain, rest sourced from reference TRBV2 and TRBJ2-1, is EPEVTQTPSHQVTQMGQEVILRCVPISNHLYFYWYRQILGQKVEFLVSFYNNEISEKSEIFDDQFSVERPDGSNFTLKIRSTKLEDSAMYFCASSDQNEQFFGPGTRLTVL.